This T cell receptor beta chain was sequenced in a study of T cell responses to AZD1222 COVID-19 vaccine. Worth noting for this clone: What it binds is unknown.

Sequenced by immunoSEQ multiplex PCR; TCRdb stores in-frame clones only, minus some. The sample consists of about 60,000 clones, 85% to 95% of them appearing once. Germline lookup yields CDR1 WNHNN and CDR2 SYGVQD (reference sequence). This CDR3 has 13 amino acids. The V gene end was trimmed by 4 bases and the J gene end by 6 bases; junction bases not matched to a gene: 5. Study-wide points: Reportedly, nearly half of unique spike TCRs recognized epitopes outside B.1.351/B.1.1.7 mutations. White British ancestry dominated among donors, who included more females, and clonal diversity was possibly underestimated. Only six or seven AZD1222 recipients were seropositive at baseline. Regions 160-218 and 743-854 held dominance among vaccine-associated CD4 TCRs, which spanned spike.

Sequenced here: peripheral blood, sampled 28 days after the second dose of the MenACWY control vaccine. The receptor's source is an adult who received the MenACWY meningococcal vaccine as a control. The chain combines TRBV10-1 with TRBJ1-2; 7 nucleotides match TRBD1. In DNA form, the CDR3 reads TGCGCCAGCAGTGCAGGGGGTGACGATGGCTACACCTTC. Its protein product is CASSAGGDDGYTF.